The TCR beta chain under discussion was sequenced for a study of T-cell reconstitution after alpha-beta-depleted transplantation in children (dated by TCRdb to about 2016). Background on the whole study: The study quantitatively tracked T-cell immune reconstitution after TCRalphabeta/CD19-depleted allogeneic hematopoietic cell transplantation in children using TCR repertoire profiling.

This clonotype was observed a handful of times. Its antigen target is currently unknown. No much larger clonotype is one base removed from it; base qualities were not supplied. Library creation used PCR. TCRdb records Illumina HiSeq 2500 as the sequencer. TCR libraries were prepared with molecular barcoding, using unique molecular identifiers to normalize TCRbeta repertoire quantification. TCRdb reran the public reads through fastp at Q25 and MiXCR, keeping productive beta chains. Records with the same CDR3 protein are collapsed into one entry carrying the most frequent genes and DNA. The sample profile shows 700,000 to 950,000 distinct CDR3 sequences; approximately 15% of them were found once. Approximately 4.5% of the sample rests with the top ten. The CDR3 runs 15 residues from the cysteine to the phenylalanine. Kept here is only the CDR3 DNA, which spans 45 bases and is read in frame from base 1. V and J are truncated by 0 bases and 0 bases respectively, leaving an intervening sequence of 9 bases. CDR1 and CDR2 (SGHRS, YFSETQ) derive from the germline V gene.

Read against the paper, the sample's treatment or condition label means: allogeneic hematopoietic cell transplantation with graft depleted of TCRalphabeta T cells and CD19 B cells. TCRalphabeta/CD19-depleted allogeneic hematopoietic cell grafts were given to the transplant recipients, all of whom were children. Study-wide findings and limitations: Over the following months the frequencies of hyperexpanded clones went down, and after one year T-cell counts and TCRbeta diversity were mostly credited to newly produced T cells. In some patients, high TCRbeta diversity at day 60 was attributed to recipient T cells and intrathymic progenitors that had survived conditioning. About two months after transplant, the apparently early recovery of alphabetaT-cell counts reportedly depended on just several hundred clones that had expanded rapidly and came from non-depleted graft cells.

The sequence was obtained from a male patient under 18 who had a stem cell transplant for acute lymphoblastic leukemia, so the T cells may come from the graft donor. The sample consisted of PBMCs, mostly from graft donor cells, taken 360 days after TCRalphabeta/CD19-depleted stem cell transplant. Rearrangement joined TRBV5-1 to TRBJ1-2; no D segment can be confidently identified. The DNA reads as follows: TGCGCCAGCAGCTTGGAAGGGAAATCTAACTATGGCTACACCTTC. Translated, this is CASSLEGKSNYGYTF.